Shown below are 4 T cell receptor beta chains from a single sample sequenced in a study of blood T cell repertoires in COVID-19. Sequencing used immunoSEQ multiplex PCR; TCRdb keeps in-frame clones, though not all of them. Of hundreds of thousands of clones listed, 85% to 90% are singletons. The specimen sequenced was PBMCs or T cells enriched from blood (not recorded which). The receptors come from a woman in her forties or fifties who had recovered from COVID-19.

The chain joins TRBV13 to TRBJ1-4; D is perhaps TRBD1 (6 bases). The CDR3 extends over 15 amino acids. Trimming pared 4 bases from V and 7 bases from J, leaving 16 bases between. The germline V gene has CDR1 PRHDT and CDR2 FYEKMQ (reference sequence). CDR3 nucleotide sequence: TGTGCCAGCAGCTCTGTTGGGGGCCTGGGTGAAAAACTGTTTTTT. Translating gives CASSSVGGLGEKLFF. Full variable domain (missing parts from reference TRBV13 and TRBJ1-4): AAGVIQSPRHLIKEKRETATLKCYPIPRHDTVYWYQQGPGQDPQFLISFYEKMQSDKGSIPDRFSAQQFSDYHSELNMSSLELGDSALYFCASSSVGGLGEKLFFGSGTQLSVL.

This clone was counted a few times. The chain couples TRBV19 to TRBJ2-7, with 12 bases identical to TRBD2. Germline trimming cut 6 bases from V and 6 bases from J; bases unmatched to any gene: 6. The CDR3 is made up of 14 amino acids. The germline gives CDR1 LNHDA, CDR2 SQIVND (reference sequence). The CDR3 nucleotides read TGTGCCAGTAGGGGGACTAGCGGGCCCGTCGAGCAGTACTTC. Protein: CASRGTSGPVEQYF.

This chain connects TRBV4-1 to TRBJ2-5; 10 positions match TRBD2. Germline V CDR1 and CDR2: MGHRA, YSYEKL. V lost 3 bases, J lost 4 bases, and 8 bases stayed unmatched. CDR3 length: 16 amino acids. The CDR3 coding sequence is TGCGCCAGCAGCCACTCGACTAGCGGGTGGTTAGAGACCCAGTACTTC. Its translation is CASSHSTSGWLETQYF.

V gene TRBV24-1 combines with J gene TRBJ2-3, with 7 bases that match TRBD2. CDR1 KGHDR and CDR2 SFDVKD come from the germline V gene. The CDR3 extends over 17 amino acids. V dropped 4 bases and J dropped 5; count of bases not matched to a gene: 14. In DNA, the CDR3 is TGTGCCACCAGTGACCCGGGGAGGGCGGGAGACCAAGATACGCAGTATTTT. This sequence encodes CATSDPGRAGDQDTQYF.